A single sample gave rise to the 5 T cell receptor beta chains below, sequenced in a study of blood T cells in healthy people across ages. A J-beta primer mix and a sample-barcoded 5' primer were used in a second PCR of about 7 to 12 cycles. TCRdb passed the 5' RACE reads through MiXCR, listing each CDR3 protein once. The repertoire holds hundreds of thousands of distinct CDR3 sequences, with roughly 64% as singletons. Sequenced material: blood. These receptor sequences come from a man under 40 in good health.

This chain connects TRBV7-2 to TRBJ1-2; D call uncertain. The CDR3 has 15 amino acids. Trimming left V 0 bases short and J 7 bases short, with 15 bases between. Germline CDR1 reads SGHTA; CDR2 reads FQGNSA. This CDR3 is CASSLARLPGGGYTF. CDR3 DNA sequence: TGTGCCAGCAGCTTAGCTCGCCTACCAGGCGGTGGCTACACCTTC. The full variable domain, in which reference TRBV7-2 and TRBJ1-2 provide the parts outside the CDR3, is GAGVSQSPSNKVTEKGKDVELRCDPISGHTALYWYRQSLGQGLEFLIYFQGNSAPDKSGLPSDRFSAERTGGSVSTLTIQRTQQEDSAVYLCASSLARLPGGGYTFGSGTRLTVV.

The chain uses TRBV25-1 and TRBJ1-2; possibly TRBD1 for D (5 bases). The ends were cut back, 4 bases at V and 3 bases at J, with 9 bases in the middle. The CDR3 totals 13 residues. Germline values: CDR1 MGHDK, CDR2 SYGVNS. The CDR3 DNA is TGTGCCAGCAGTGTAGGAGGGGACTATGGCTACACCTTC. This encodes CASSVGGDYGYTF.

The genes are TRBV20-1 and TRBJ1-2; D call uncertain. V lost 0 bases to trimming and J lost 4 bases, with 9 bases between them. CDR3 length: 13 residues. Per germline, CDR1 DFQATT and CDR2 SNEGSKA (reference sequence). CDR3 nucleotide sequence: TGCAGTGCTAGAGAAAAGGAAAGCTATGGCTACACCTTC. Protein product: CSAREKESYGYTF.

This clonotype showed up just once. This chain connects TRBV29-1 to TRBJ2-3; TRBD2 matches 9 bases. The CDR3 runs 13 residues. CDR1 and CDR2 from the germline V gene are SQVTM and ANQGSEA. V lost 6 bases and J lost 5; bases outside the gene matches: 6. CDR3 in amino acids: CSVKRGAEDTQYF. The CDR3 DNA sequence: TGCAGCGTCAAGCGGGGGGCGGAAGATACGCAGTATTTT.

Here the CDR3 DNA reads TGTGCCAGCCTAGAGGGGAGGACAGATACGCAGTATTTT. Translation: CASLEGRTDTQYF. The rearrangement uses TRBV6-6 and TRBJ2-3; the D gene is possibly TRBD2 (6 bases). Trimming removed 8 bases at V and 3 bases at J, with 12 bases between. This CDR3 region has 13 residues. CDR1 and CDR2 (germline): MNHNY, SVGAGI (reference sequence).